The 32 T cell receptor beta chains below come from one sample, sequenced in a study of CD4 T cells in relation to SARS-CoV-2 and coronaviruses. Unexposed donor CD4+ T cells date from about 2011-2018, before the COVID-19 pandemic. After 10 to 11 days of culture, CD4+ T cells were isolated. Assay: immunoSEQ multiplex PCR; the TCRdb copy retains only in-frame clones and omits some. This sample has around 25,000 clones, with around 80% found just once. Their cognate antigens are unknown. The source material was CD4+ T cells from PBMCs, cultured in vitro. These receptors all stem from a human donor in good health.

The CDR3 nucleotides read TGTGCCAGCAGCCAAGCAGGGGATCAGGCCTATGGCTACACCTTC. Translated: CASSQAGDQAYGYTF. The J gene is TRBJ1-2, the V gene TRBV4-2, with D perhaps TRBD1 (6 bases). Germline CDR1 is LGHNA and CDR2 is YNFKEQ. The CDR3 is 15 residues long. The ends were cut back, 1 base at V and 4 bases at J, with 13 bases in the middle.

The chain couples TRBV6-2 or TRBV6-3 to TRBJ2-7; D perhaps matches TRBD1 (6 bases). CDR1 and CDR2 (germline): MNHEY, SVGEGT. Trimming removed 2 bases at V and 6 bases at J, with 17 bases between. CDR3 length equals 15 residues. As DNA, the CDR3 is TGTGCCAGCAGTTACACGCGTCACAGGGCTTCCGAGCAGTACTTC. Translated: CASSYTRHRASEQYF.

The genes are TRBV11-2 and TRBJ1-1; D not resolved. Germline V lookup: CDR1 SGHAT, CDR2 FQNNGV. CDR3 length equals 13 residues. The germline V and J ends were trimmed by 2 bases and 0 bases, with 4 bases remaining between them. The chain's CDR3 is CASSLTVNTEAFF. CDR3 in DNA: TGTGCCAGCAGCTTAACAGTGAACACTGAAGCTTTCTTT.

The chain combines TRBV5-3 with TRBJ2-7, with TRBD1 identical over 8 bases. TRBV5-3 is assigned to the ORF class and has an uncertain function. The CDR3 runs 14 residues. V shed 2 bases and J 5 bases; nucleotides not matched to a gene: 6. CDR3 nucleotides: TGTGCCAGAAGCTTTCGGACAGGGCGCCACGAGCAGTACTTC. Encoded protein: CARSFRTGRHEQYF.

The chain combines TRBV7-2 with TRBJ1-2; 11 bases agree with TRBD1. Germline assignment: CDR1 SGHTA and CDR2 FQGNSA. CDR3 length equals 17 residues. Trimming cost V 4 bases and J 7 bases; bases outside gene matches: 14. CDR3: CASSSRGPGQGAGGYTF. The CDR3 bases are TGTGCCAGCAGCTCCCGAGGGCCTGGACAGGGGGCAGGTGGCTACACCTTC.

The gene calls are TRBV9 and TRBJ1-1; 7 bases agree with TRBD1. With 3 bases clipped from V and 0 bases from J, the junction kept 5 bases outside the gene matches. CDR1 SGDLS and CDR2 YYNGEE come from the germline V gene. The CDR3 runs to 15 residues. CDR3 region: CASSADGQVNTEAFF. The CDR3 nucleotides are TGTGCCAGCAGCGCCGATGGACAGGTGAACACTGAAGCTTTCTTT. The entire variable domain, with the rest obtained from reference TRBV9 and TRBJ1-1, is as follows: DSGVTQTPKHLITATGQRVTLRCSPRSGDLSVYWYQQSLDQGLQFLIQYYNGEERAKGNILERFSAQQFPDLHSELNLSSLELGDSALYFCASSADGQVNTEAFFGQGTRLTVV.

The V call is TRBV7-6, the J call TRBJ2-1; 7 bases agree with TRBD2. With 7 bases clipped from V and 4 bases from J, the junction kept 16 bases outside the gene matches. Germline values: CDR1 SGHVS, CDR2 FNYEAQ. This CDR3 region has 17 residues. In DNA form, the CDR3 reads TGTGCCAGCACCGAAGCCCCCGCGGGAGCCCGATACAATGAGCAGTTCTTC. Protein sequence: CASTEAPAGARYNEQFF. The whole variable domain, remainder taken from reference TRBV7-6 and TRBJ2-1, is GAGVSQSPRYKVTKRGQDVALRCDPISGHVSLYWYRQALGQGPEFLTYFNYEAQQDKSGLPNDRFSAERPEGSISTLTIQRTEQRDSAMYRCASTEAPAGARYNEQFFGPGTRLTVL.

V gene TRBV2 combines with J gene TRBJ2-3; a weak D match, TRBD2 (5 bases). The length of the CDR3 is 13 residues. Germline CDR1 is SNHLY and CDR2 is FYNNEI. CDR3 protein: CSNRGEWADTQYF. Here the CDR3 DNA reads TGTTCAAACCGGGGAGAGTGGGCAGATACGCAGTATTTT.

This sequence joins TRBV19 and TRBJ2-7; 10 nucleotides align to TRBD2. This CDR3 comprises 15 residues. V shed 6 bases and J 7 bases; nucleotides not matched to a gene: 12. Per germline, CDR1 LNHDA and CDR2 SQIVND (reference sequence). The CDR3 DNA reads TGTGCCAGTAGCCATGCCGGAGCGGGAGGGGGTGAGCAGTACTTC. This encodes CASSHAGAGGGEQYF.

The CDR3 protein is CAWSVRRGYTEAFF. CDR3 DNA: TGTGCCTGGAGTGTACGTAGGGGTTACACTGAAGCTTTCTTT. The chain employs TRBV30 and TRBJ1-1; TRBD1 is a possible D gene (5 bases). V was shortened by 0 bases and J by 3 bases, with 11 bases between the two germline ends. The germline gives CDR1 GTSNPN, CDR2 SVGIG (reference sequence). The CDR3 spans 14 residues.

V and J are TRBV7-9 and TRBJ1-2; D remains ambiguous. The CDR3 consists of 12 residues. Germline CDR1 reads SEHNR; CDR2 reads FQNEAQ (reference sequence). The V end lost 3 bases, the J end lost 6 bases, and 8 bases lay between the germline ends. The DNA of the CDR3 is TGTGCCAGCAGCTTCCCTCTCAATGGCTACACCTTC. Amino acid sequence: CASSFPLNGYTF.

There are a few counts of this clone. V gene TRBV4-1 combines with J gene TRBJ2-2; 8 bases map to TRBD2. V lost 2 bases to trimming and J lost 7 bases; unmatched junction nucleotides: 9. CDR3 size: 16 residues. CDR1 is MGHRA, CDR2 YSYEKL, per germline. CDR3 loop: CASSQRGLAQIGELFF. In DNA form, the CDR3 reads TGCGCCAGCAGCCAAAGAGGACTAGCTCAGATCGGGGAGCTGTTTTTT.

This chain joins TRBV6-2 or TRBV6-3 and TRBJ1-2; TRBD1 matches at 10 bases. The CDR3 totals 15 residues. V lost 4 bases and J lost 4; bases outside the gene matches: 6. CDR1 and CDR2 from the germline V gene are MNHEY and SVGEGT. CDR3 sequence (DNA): TGTGCCAGCAGTTCCCTCCGGACAGGGGGCTATGGCTACACCTTC. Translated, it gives CASSSLRTGGYGYTF.

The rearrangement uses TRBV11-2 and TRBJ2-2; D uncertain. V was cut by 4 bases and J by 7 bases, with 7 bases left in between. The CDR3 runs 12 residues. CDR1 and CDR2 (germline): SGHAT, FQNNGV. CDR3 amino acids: CASSSHIGELFF. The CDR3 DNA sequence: TGTGCCAGCAGCTCCCACATCGGGGAGCTGTTTTTT. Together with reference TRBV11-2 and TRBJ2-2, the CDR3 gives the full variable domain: EAGVAQSPRYKIIEKRQSVAFWCNPISGHATLYWYQQILGQGPKLLIQFQNNGVVDDSQLPKDRFSAERLKGVDSTLKIQPAKLEDSAVYLCASSSHIGELFFGEGSRLTVL.

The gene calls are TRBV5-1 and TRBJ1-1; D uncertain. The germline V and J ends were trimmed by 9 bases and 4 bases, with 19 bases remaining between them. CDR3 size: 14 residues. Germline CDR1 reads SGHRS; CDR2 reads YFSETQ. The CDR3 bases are TGCGCCACCTCGCGAGGACTAGCGGGCACTGAAGCTTTCTTT. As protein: CATSRGLAGTEAFF.

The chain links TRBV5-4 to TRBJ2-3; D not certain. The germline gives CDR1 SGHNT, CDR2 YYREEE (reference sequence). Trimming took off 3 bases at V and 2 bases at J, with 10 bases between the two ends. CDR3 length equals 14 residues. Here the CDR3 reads CASSSERTTDTQYF. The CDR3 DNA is TGTGCCAGCAGCTCTGAGCGAACCACAGATACGCAGTATTTT.

The DNA for the CDR3 is TGTGCCAGCAGCTTTGGGGGGCGAATGGAAGCTTTCTTT. Its protein is CASSFGGRMEAFF. This chain uses TRBV7-9 with TRBJ1-1; the D gene is possibly TRBD1 (6 bases). CDR1 is SEHNR and CDR2 is FQNEAQ in the germline V gene (reference sequence). The CDR3 runs 13 residues. V was trimmed by 3 bases and J by 8 bases, leaving 13 bases between them.

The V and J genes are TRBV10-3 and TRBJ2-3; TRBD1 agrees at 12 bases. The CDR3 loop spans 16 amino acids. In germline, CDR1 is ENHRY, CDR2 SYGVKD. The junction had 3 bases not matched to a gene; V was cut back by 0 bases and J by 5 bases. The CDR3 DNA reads TGTGCCATCAGTGAGTCGGGGACAGGGGGCCTAGATACGCAGTATTTT. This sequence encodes CAISESGTGGLDTQYF.

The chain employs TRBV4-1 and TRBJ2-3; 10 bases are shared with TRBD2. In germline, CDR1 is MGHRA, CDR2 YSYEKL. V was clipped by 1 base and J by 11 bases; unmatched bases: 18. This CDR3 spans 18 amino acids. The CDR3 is CASSQVPPESGGAWGQYF. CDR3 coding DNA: TGCGCCAGCAGCCAAGTGCCCCCGGAAAGCGGGGGGGCGTGGGGGCAGTATTTT.

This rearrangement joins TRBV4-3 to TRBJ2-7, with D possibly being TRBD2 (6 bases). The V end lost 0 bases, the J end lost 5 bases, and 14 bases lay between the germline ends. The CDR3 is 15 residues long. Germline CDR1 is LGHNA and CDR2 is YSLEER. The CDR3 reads CASSQEVSGGHEQYF. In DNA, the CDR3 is TGCGCCAGCAGCCAAGAAGTATCCGGGGGACACGAGCAGTACTTC.

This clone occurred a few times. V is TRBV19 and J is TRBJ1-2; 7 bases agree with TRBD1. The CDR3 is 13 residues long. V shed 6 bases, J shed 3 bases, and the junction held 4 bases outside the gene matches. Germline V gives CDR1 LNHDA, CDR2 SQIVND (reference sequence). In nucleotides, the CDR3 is TGTGCCAGTAGCGGACAGGTGTACTATGGCTACACCTTC. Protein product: CASSGQVYYGYTF.

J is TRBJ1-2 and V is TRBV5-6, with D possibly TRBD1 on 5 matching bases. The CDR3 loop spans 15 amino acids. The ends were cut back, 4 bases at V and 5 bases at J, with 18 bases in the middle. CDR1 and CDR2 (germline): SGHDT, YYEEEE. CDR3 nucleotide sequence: TGTGCCAGCAGCCGGGGTAGTACGGGGGGTTATGGCTACACCTTC. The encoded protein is CASSRGSTGGYGYTF. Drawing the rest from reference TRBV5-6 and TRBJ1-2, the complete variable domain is DAGVTQSPTHLIKTRGQQVTLRCSPKSGHDTVSWYQQALGQGPQFIFQYYEEEERQRGNFPDRFSGHQFPNYSSELNVNALLLGDSALYLCASSRGSTGGYGYTFGSGTRLTVV.

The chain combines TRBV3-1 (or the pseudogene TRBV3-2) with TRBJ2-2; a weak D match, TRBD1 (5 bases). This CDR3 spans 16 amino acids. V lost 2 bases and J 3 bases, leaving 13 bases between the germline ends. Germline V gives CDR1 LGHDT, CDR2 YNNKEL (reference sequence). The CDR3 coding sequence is TGTGCCAGCAGCCAATTCGCTGGGGCGGACACCGGGGAGCTGTTTTTT. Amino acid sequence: CASSQFAGADTGELFF.

As DNA, the CDR3 is TGTGCCACTTCAGCTCAGGGCGAAGAGACCCAGTACTTC. Encoded protein: CATSAQGEETQYF. This chain links TRBV6-6 with TRBJ2-5, with a weak D call TRBD1 (5 bases). V was shortened by 10 bases and J by 3 bases, with 15 bases between the two germline ends. The length of the CDR3 is 13 residues. The germline gives CDR1 MNHNY, CDR2 SVGAGI (reference sequence).

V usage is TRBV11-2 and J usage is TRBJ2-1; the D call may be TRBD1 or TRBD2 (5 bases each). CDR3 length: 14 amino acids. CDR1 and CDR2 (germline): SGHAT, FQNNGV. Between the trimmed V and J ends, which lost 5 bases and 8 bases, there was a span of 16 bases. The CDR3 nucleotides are TGTGCCAGCAGCCCGGGGTCAGGGTTCGATGAGCAGTTCTTC. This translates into CASSPGSGFDEQFF.

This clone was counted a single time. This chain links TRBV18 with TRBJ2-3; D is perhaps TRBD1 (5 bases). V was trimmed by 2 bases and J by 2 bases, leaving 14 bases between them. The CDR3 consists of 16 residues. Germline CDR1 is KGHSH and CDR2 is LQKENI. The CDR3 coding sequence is TGTGCCAGCTCACCAATCAGACGACAGTACACAGATACGCAGTATTTT. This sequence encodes CASSPIRRQYTDTQYF.

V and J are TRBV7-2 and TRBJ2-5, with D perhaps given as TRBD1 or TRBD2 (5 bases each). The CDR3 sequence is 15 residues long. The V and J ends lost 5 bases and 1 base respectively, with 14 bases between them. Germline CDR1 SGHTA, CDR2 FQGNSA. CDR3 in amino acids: CASSPGTALQETQYF. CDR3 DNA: TGTGCCAGCAGCCCCGGGACCGCACTCCAAGAGACCCAGTACTTC.

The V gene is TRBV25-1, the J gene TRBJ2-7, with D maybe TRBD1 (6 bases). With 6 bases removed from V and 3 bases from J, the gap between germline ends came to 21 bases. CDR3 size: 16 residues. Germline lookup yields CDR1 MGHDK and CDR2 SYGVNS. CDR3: CASRDPGDTPFYEQYF. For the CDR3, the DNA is TGTGCCAGCAGAGATCCTGGGGACACCCCCTTCTACGAGCAGTACTTC.

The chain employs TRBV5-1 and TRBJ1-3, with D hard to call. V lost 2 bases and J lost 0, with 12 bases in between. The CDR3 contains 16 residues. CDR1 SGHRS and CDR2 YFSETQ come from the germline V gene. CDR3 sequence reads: CASSLGQPPSGNTIYF. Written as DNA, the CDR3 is TGCGCCAGCAGCTTAGGCCAGCCTCCCTCTGGAAACACCATATATTTT.

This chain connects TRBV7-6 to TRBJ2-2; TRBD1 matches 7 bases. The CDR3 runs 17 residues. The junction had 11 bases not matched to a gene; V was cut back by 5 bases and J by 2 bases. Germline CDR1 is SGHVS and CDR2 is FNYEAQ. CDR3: CASSTRQGRANTGELFF. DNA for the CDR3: TGTGCCAGCAGCACGAGACAGGGCCGCGCCAACACCGGGGAGCTGTTTTTT.

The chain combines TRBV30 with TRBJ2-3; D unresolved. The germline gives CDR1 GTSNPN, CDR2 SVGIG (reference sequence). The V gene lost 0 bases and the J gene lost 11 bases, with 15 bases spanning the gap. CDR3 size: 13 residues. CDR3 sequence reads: CAWSVLGDTKQYF. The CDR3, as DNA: TGTGCCTGGAGTGTACTCGGCGATACTAAGCAGTATTTT. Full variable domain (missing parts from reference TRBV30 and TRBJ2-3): SQTIHQWPATLVQPVGSPLSLECTVEGTSNPNLYWYRQAAGRGLQLLFYSVGIGQISSEVPQNLSASRPQDRQFILSSKKLLLSDSGFYLCAWSVLGDTKQYFGPGTRLTVL.

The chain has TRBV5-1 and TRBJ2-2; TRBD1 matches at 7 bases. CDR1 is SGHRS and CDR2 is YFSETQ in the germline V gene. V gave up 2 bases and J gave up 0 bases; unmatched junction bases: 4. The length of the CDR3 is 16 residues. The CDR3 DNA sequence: TGCGCCAGCAGCTTTACAGGGGTCTCGAACACCGGGGAGCTGTTTTTT. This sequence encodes CASSFTGVSNTGELFF.